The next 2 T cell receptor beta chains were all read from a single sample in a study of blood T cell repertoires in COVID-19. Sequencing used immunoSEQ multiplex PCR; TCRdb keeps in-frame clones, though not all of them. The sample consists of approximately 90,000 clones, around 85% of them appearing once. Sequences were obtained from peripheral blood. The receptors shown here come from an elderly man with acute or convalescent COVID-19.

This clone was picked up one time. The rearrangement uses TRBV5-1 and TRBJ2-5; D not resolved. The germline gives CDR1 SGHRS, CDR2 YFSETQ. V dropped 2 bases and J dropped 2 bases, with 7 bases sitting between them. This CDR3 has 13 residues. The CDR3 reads CASSFGRQETQYF. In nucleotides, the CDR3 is TGCGCCAGCAGCTTCGGCAGGCAAGAGACCCAGTACTTC.

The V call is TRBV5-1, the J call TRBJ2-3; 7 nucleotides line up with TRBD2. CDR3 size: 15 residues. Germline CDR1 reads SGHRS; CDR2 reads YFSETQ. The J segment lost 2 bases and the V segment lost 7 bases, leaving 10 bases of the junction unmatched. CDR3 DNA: TGCGCCAGCTGGGAGGGAGGGGCGAACACAGATACGCAGTATTTT. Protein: CASWEGGANTDTQYF.